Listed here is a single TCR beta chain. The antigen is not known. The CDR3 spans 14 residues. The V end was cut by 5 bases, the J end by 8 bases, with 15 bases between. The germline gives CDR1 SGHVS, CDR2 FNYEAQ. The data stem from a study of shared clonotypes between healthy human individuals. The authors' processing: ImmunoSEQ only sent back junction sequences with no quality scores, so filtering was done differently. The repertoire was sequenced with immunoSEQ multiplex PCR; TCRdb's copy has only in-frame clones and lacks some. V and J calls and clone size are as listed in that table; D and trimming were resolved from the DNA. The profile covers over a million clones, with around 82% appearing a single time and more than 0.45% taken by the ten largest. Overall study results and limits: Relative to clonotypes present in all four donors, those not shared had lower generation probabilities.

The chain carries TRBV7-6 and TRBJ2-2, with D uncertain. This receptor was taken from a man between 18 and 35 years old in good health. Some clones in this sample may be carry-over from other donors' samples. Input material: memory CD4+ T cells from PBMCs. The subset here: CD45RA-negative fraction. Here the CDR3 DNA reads TGTGCCAGCAGCGTGAGTCTGGTCCAGGGGGAGCTGTTTTTT. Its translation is CASSVSLVQGELFF.